The T cell receptor beta chain described here comes from a study of Ad26.COV2.S vaccination and SARS-CoV-2 variants (dated by TCRdb to the early 2020s). Regarding the research as a whole: Donors in the vaccine arm were drawn from COV1001, a multicentre, randomized, double-blind, placebo-controlled phase I-IIa trial testing Ad26.COV2.S in healthy adults. Blinding of investigators to trial group allocation was maintained during experiments and outcome assessment. Participants in the trial were split at random into five groups of five each, receiving low-dose or high-dose Ad26.COV2.S once or twice, or else placebo on both occasions. The specificity and breadth of SARS-CoV-2-reactive T cell receptors after Ad26.COV2.S vaccination were assessed by TCRbeta repertoire sequencing. Dosing of Ad26.COV2.S was intramuscular, at either 5x10^10 or 1x10^11 viral particles, delivered as one shot or as two shots spaced 56 days apart. The TCR-sequenced set comprised around 30 samples: some 20 Ad26.COV2.S vaccine recipients, 5 placebo recipients and 8 SARS-CoV-2 convalescent individuals.

Results the study describes overall, beyond this receptor: After vaccination, substantial breadth of spike-specific CD8+ and CD4+ T cell responses was reported. Vaccine and placebo recipients had comparable non-spike TCR breadth, which fits with the vaccine containing only spike. Spike-specific TCR breadth was higher in Ad26.COV2.S recipients than in placebo recipients (P = 0.0014). The study was not powered for comparison of responses between vaccine doses or regimens. According to the authors, total T cell responses may have been underestimated by the TCR breadth and depth analyses.

This specimen's treatment or condition label, interpreted: 19 received Ad26.COV2.S at low or high dose, single or two shots; roughly 5 received placebo; per-sample allocation not given. Repertoires of vaccine and placebo recipients were sequenced from samples taken on day 63 after the first injection. In Cohort 1b, around 23 adults aged 18-55 years were enrolled at a single site in Boston, USA, between 29 July and 7 August 2020. Ad26.COV2.S was a replication-incompetent adenovirus type 26 vector that expressed a prefusion-stabilized SARS-CoV-2 spike protein derived from the original Wuhan strain. This clone was seen a single time. The antigen it recognizes is unknown. Germline is not matched at one junction end, which may reflect a read error. The immunoSEQ Assay was the method used to sequence TCRbeta CDR3 regions. After extraction, genomic DNA underwent amplification by bias-controlled multiplex PCR, followed by high-throughput sequencing. Per the source publication's procedure: To quantify the absolute abundance of every unique TCRbeta CDR3 region, sequences were collapsed and filtered. T cell fraction was estimated by normalizing TCRbeta template counts to usable DNA, which was measured by amplifying reference genes present in all nucleated cells. Repertoire TCRs were annotated as SARS-CoV-2-specific when V gene, CDR3 amino acid sequence and J gene were exactly matched to a known reactive TCR set. MIRA supplied the reference SARS-CoV-2 TCR set, which was filtered for enrichment in COVID-19-positive ImmuneCODE repertoires so that public or cross-reactive TCRs were removed. Drawing on the MIRA antigens, annotated TCRs were analysed further at the level of specific ORF or position within ORF. Breadth was defined as annotated unique rearrangements over total unique productive rearrangements; depth was the summed frequency of those rearrangements. Group comparisons of TCR breadth used two-sided Wilcoxon rank-sum tests. TCRdb took this table from immuneACCESS and kept in-frame rearrangements with V and J called. Such tables lack part of the clones; where checked against another copy, unresolved V genes explain under half of the gap, and the rest is unexplained. The V and J calls and clone size come from that table; D and trimming were worked out from the DNA. The sample table records approximately 420,000 clones; around 87% of these occur just once. The ten largest make up approximately 4% of the sample.

The germline V gene yields SGHVS for CDR1 and FNYEAQ for CDR2. From cysteine to phenylalanine, the CDR3 is 15 amino acids long. Of the read, only the CDR3 DNA is kept; its 45 bases are in frame from base 1. The V gene is TRBV7-6 and the J gene is TRBJ2-7, and TRBD2 matches 9 of the central bases. The sequenced sample was peripheral blood, obtained in a trial of Ad26.COV2.S vaccine versus placebo. The TCR originated in a person aged 18 to 59 who received the Ad26.COV2.S COVID-19 vaccine or a placebo. The DNA sequence is as follows: TGTGCCAGCAGCCTAGCGGGGTGGGGGTCCTACGAGCAGTACTTC. Translated, it gives CASSLAGWGSYEQYF.